Following are 18 T cell receptor beta chains from one sample sequenced in a study of blood T cell repertoires in COVID-19. Profiling relied on immunoSEQ multiplex PCR, and the TCRdb table lists in-frame clones only, not all of them. The sample holds about 160,000 clones, about four fifths seen once. Sample: peripheral blood. These receptor sequences come from an older man who had recovered from COVID-19.

V is TRBV9 and J is TRBJ2-1; 8 nucleotides agree with TRBD1. Germline values: CDR1 SGDLS, CDR2 YYNGEE. This CDR3 has 14 amino acids. The V and J ends lost 0 bases and 9 bases, in that order; junction bases with no gene match: 5. This chain's CDR3 is CASSVDPGGGEQFF. The CDR3 DNA follows: TGTGCCAGCAGCGTAGACCCAGGGGGCGGTGAGCAGTTCTTC.

V usage is TRBV2 and J usage is TRBJ2-1, with 12 bases aligning to TRBD2. V shed 7 bases, J shed 6 bases, and the junction held 7 bases outside the gene matches. The V gene's germline CDR1 is SNHLY and CDR2 FYNNEI. CDR3 size: 15 residues. DNA of the CDR3: TGTGCCAGCACTTCACTAGCGGGAGGCGCCAATGAGCAGTTCTTC. Its protein is CASTSLAGGANEQFF.

J is TRBJ2-2 and V is TRBV5-1; 10 bases are a match to TRBD2. This CDR3 has 17 residues. The germline CDR1 and CDR2 sequences are SGHRS and YFSETQ. The junction had 8 bases not matched to a gene; V was cut back by 2 bases and J by 4 bases. Written as DNA, the CDR3 is TGCGCCAGCAGCTTAGGGAGCGGGAGGGCCCTCACCGGGGAGCTGTTTTTT. Translation gives CASSLGSGRALTGELFF.

The chain joins TRBV5-5 to TRBJ2-5; 7 bases line up with TRBD2. Germline loops: CDR1 SGHKS, CDR2 YYEKEE (reference sequence). V trimming: 4 bases; J trimming: 5 bases; junction bases outside the gene matches: 8. This CDR3 has 14 residues. The CDR3 nucleotides read TGTGCCAGCAGCAATTCGGGACTAACGGAGACCCAGTACTTC. Protein sequence: CASSNSGLTETQYF.

V is TRBV5-1 and J is TRBJ1-4, with D perhaps TRBD1 (6 bases). This CDR3 is 14 amino acids long. V lost 0 bases, J lost 4 bases, and 7 bases lay in between. Looked up from germline, CDR1 is SGHRS and CDR2 is YFSETQ. CDR3 in DNA: TGCGCCAGCAGCTTGGGACAGGATAATGAAAAACTGTTTTTT. This translates into CASSLGQDNEKLFF.

The V call is TRBV5-5, the J call TRBJ1-5; possibly TRBD1 for D (5 bases). V lost 0 bases and J lost 4, with 11 bases in between. The V gene's germline CDR1 is SGHKS and CDR2 YYEKEE (reference sequence). This CDR3 region has 15 residues. CDR3 amino acids: CASSLGFRGNQPQHF. In DNA form, the CDR3 reads TGTGCCAGCAGCTTGGGCTTCCGGGGGAATCAGCCCCAGCATTTT.

This sequence joins TRBV4-1 and TRBJ1-1; weak D call: TRBD1 (6 bases). The CDR3 is 15 amino acids. The germline CDR1 and CDR2 sequences are MGHRA and YSYEKL. With 1 base removed from V and 1 base from J, the gap between germline ends came to 10 bases. CDR3 loop: CASSQGGQQNTEAFF. The CDR3 coding sequence is TGCGCCAGCAGCCAAGGGGGACAACAGAACACTGAAGCTTTCTTT.

The rearrangement joins TRBV6-6 to TRBJ2-3; 7 bases agree with TRBD1. The CDR3 extends over 14 amino acids. Trimming took 6 bases from V and 6 from J; bases not matched to a gene: 9. The germline V gene encodes CDR1 MNHNY and CDR2 SVGAGI (reference sequence). DNA of the CDR3: TGTGCCAGCAGAATTCGGACAGGCTCTGATACGCAGTATTTT. Protein sequence: CASRIRTGSDTQYF.

This chain connects TRBV5-4 to TRBJ2-2; D may be TRBD1 (5 bases). Germline V gene lookup returns CDR1 SGHNT and CDR2 YYREEE (reference sequence). The V and J ends lost 6 bases and 5 bases respectively, with 8 bases between them. This CDR3 comprises 12 residues. The CDR3 DNA sequence: TGTGCCAGCAAGAAGGGGACCGGGGAGCTGTTTTTT. It translates to CASKKGTGELFF.

The CDR3 sequence: CASSLAEGTGGLWTQYF. Here the CDR3 DNA reads TGTGCCAGCAGCTTAGCCGAAGGGACAGGCGGCCTTTGGACCCAGTACTTC. The rearrangement uses TRBV7-6 and TRBJ2-5; 8 bases are shared with TRBD1. Unmatched junction bases numbered 13, after V lost 0 bases and J lost 7 bases. CDR1 is SGHVS, CDR2 FNYEAQ, per germline. CDR3 size: 17 residues.

The rearrangement uses TRBV9 and TRBJ2-3; D unresolved. The V gene's germline CDR1 is SGDLS and CDR2 YYNGEE. With 2 bases removed from V and 6 bases from J, the gap between germline ends came to 10 bases. The CDR3 runs to 13 residues. The CDR3 spells CASSVYLRDTQYF. The CDR3 bases are TGTGCCAGCAGCGTGTATTTGCGGGATACGCAGTATTTT.

The rearrangement links TRBV7-2 to TRBJ2-5, with TRBD2 identical over 9 bases. From germline, CDR1 is SGHTA and CDR2 FQGNSA. The CDR3 spans 15 residues. V gave up 5 bases and J gave up 2 bases; unmatched junction bases: 6. The CDR3 DNA follows: TGTGCCAGCAGCATCCCGACTAGCGGACAAGAGACCCAGTACTTC. It translates to CASSIPTSGQETQYF. Full variable domain (rest looked up from reference TRBV7-2 and TRBJ2-5): GAGVSQSPSNKVTEKGKDVELRCDPISGHTALYWYRQSLGQGLEFLIYFQGNSAPDKSGLPSDRFSAERTGGSVSTLTIQRTQQEDSAVYLCASSIPTSGQETQYFGPGTRLLVL.

DNA of the CDR3: TGCGCCAGCAGCTTCGGGACTGCCATGAACACTGAAGCTTTCTTT. Protein sequence: CASSFGTAMNTEAFF. The chain employs TRBV5-1 and TRBJ1-1; D possibly corresponds to TRBD1 (5 bases). The CDR3 has 15 residues. Germline values: CDR1 SGHRS, CDR2 YFSETQ. The ends were cut back, 2 bases at V and 0 bases at J, with 11 bases in the middle.

This clone was recorded only once. V gene TRBV18 combines with J gene TRBJ2-7; 10 bases map to TRBD1. With 1 base clipped from V and 6 bases from J, the junction kept 6 bases outside the gene matches. Per germline, CDR1 KGHSH and CDR2 LQKENI. This CDR3 comprises 15 residues. The CDR3 is CASSPRGQGSLEQYF. The DNA for the CDR3 is TGTGCCAGCTCACCACGGGGACAGGGGTCGCTCGAGCAGTACTTC. Complete variable domain (other parts from reference TRBV18 and TRBJ2-7): NAGVMQNPRHLVRRRGQEARLRCSPMKGHSHVYWYRQLPEEGLKFMVYLQKENIIDESGMPKERFSAEFPKEGPSILRIQQVVRGDSAAYFCASSPRGQGSLEQYFGPGTRLTVT.

There are many counts of this clone. The chain links TRBV6-5 to TRBJ2-1; TRBD2 matches at 8 bases. The J segment lost 2 bases and the V segment lost 6 bases, leaving 6 bases of the junction unmatched. The germline V gene has CDR1 MNHEY and CDR2 SVGAGI. There are 15 residues in the CDR3. The CDR3 region has the DNA TGTGCCAGCAGCTCAGCGGGAGCCGCCTACAATGAGCAGTTCTTC. It encodes CASSSAGAAYNEQFF.

This sequence joins TRBV6-5 and TRBJ1-3; D call uncertain. Germline V gene sequence: CDR1 MNHEY, CDR2 SVGAGI. The germline V and J ends were trimmed by 6 bases and 0 bases, with 12 bases remaining between them. The CDR3 extends over 15 amino acids. DNA for the CDR3: TGTGCCAGCAGCTTCGACGGCGGCTCTGGAAACACCATATATTTT. Its translation is CASSFDGGSGNTIYF.

V and J are TRBV19 and TRBJ2-7; 7 bases agree with TRBD1. The length of the CDR3 is 15 residues. Germline CDR1 reads LNHDA; CDR2 reads SQIVND (reference sequence). Trimming removed 4 bases from V and 4 bases from J; junction bases left unmatched: 10. In DNA, the CDR3 is TGTGCCAGTAGTACGGGACAGCCTAGCCTGTACGAGCAGTACTTC. Translating it yields CASSTGQPSLYEQYF.

This chain uses TRBV28 with TRBJ2-7; maybe TRBD2 (6 bases). V lost 7 bases, J lost 7 bases, and 14 bases lay in between. The germline V gene has CDR1 MDHEN and CDR2 SYDVKM. The CDR3 extends over 12 amino acids. In DNA form, the CDR3 reads TGTGCCAGCAATGCGGGGTCTGGGGAGCAGTACTTC. Translation: CASNAGSGEQYF. Combining the CDR3 with reference TRBV28 and TRBJ2-7 gives the whole variable domain DVKVTQSSRYLVKRTGEKVFLECVQDMDHENMFWYRQDPGLGLRLIYFSYDVKMKEKGDIPEGYSVSREKKERFSLILESASTNQTSMYLCASNAGSGEQYFGPGTRLTVT.